These 27 T cell receptor beta chains originate from one sample sequenced in a study of blood T cell repertoires in COVID-19. The protocol was immunoSEQ multiplex PCR, while the TCRdb copy is restricted to in-frame clones and leaves out a portion. This table holds about 340,000 clones, 75% to 90% found once. Specimen: peripheral blood. These TCRs come from a woman aged 60-75 years with COVID-19, enrolled during active disease.

This sequence joins TRBV27 and TRBJ2-7; 11 bases map to TRBD1. CDR1 and CDR2 (germline): MNHEY, SMNVEV (reference sequence). The CDR3 runs 14 residues. V lost 3 bases and J lost 3; bases outside the gene matches: 1. The CDR3 sequence: CASSFGTGGYEQYF. CDR3 nucleotides: TGTGCCAGCAGTTTTGGGACAGGGGGCTACGAGCAGTACTTC.

The rearrangement links TRBV6-4 to TRBJ2-3; tentative D call: TRBD2 (7 bases). The CDR3 is made up of 15 amino acids. V shed 0 bases and J shed 4 bases, with 11 bases lying between them. CDR1 is MRHNA and CDR2 is SNTAGT in the germline V gene. DNA for the CDR3: TGTGCCAGCAGTGACTCGATAGGGGGGGCAGATACGCAGTATTTT. It translates to CASSDSIGGADTQYF.

The chain combines TRBV20-1 with TRBJ1-4, with unresolved D. Between the trimmed V and J ends, which lost 6 bases and 6 bases, there was a span of 8 bases. Germline-derived CDR1 and CDR2 are DFQATT and SNEGSKA (reference sequence). This CDR3 contains 11 residues. In nucleotides, the CDR3 is TGCAGTGCCAAGCTTTATGAAAAACTGTTTTTT. It specifies CSAKLYEKLFF.

The rearrangement uses TRBV11-3 and TRBJ1-2; 7 nucleotides match TRBD1. Germline V lookup: CDR1 SGHNT, CDR2 YENEEA. This CDR3 has 14 amino acids. Trimming removed 3 bases from V and 3 bases from J; junction bases left unmatched: 4. CDR3 protein: CASSFPGGDYGYTF. Written as DNA, the CDR3 is TGTGCCAGCAGCTTCCCAGGGGGTGACTATGGCTACACCTTC.

V usage is TRBV19 and J usage is TRBJ2-1; a weak D match, TRBD2 (5 bases). Per germline, CDR1 LNHDA and CDR2 SQIVND (reference sequence). The CDR3 sequence is 18 residues long. V was cut by 5 bases and J by 0 bases, with 20 bases left in between. In DNA, the CDR3 is TGTGCCAGTAGTGCCTTCGGTAGCGCCGAATACTCCTACAATGAGCAGTTCTTC. This translates into CASSAFGSAEYSYNEQFF.

The rearrangement uses TRBV27 and TRBJ1-1, with no clear D. Germline-derived CDR1 and CDR2 are MNHEY and SMNVEV (reference sequence). Trimming stripped 7 bases from V and 2 bases from J, with 11 bases between. The CDR3 extends over 13 amino acids. The CDR3 spells CASKPTRNTEAFF. The DNA for the CDR3 is TGTGCCAGCAAACCAACACGTAACACTGAAGCTTTCTTT.

The CDR3 DNA reads as TGCGCCAGCAGCCAAGGTTTCGGGGGGGCCTACAATGAGCAGTTCTTC. This codes for CASSQGFGGAYNEQFF. V is TRBV4-1 and J is TRBJ2-1; 8 bases agree with TRBD2. Germline CDR1 and CDR2: MGHRA and YSYEKL. The junction had 4 bases not matched to a gene; V was cut back by 1 base and J by 2 bases. The CDR3 runs 16 residues.

This clone was recorded a few times. The chain has TRBV4-2 and TRBJ1-4; D is possibly TRBD1 (6 bases). Germline CDR1 LGHNA, CDR2 YNFKEQ. V was clipped by 2 bases and J by 8 bases, with 12 bases between them. The CDR3 is 14 residues long. DNA of the CDR3: TGTGCCAGCAGCCAACACAGGGCTAGGGAAAAACTGTTTTTT. Translating it yields CASSQHRAREKLFF.

This clone was seen a handful of times. The genes are TRBV5-4 and TRBJ1-2, with a tentative D call TRBD1 (6 bases). This CDR3 comprises 15 residues. Between the trimmed V and J ends, which lost 3 bases and 3 bases, there was a span of 15 bases. Germline CDR1 and CDR2: SGHNT and YYREEE (reference sequence). The CDR3 reads CASSSVKQGDYGYTF. The CDR3 nucleotides read TGTGCCAGCAGCTCCGTTAAACAGGGAGACTATGGCTACACCTTC.

The chain recombines TRBV4-2 with TRBJ2-1, with D unresolved. CDR1 and CDR2 from the germline V gene are LGHNA and YNFKEQ. The CDR3 is made up of 14 amino acids. The germline V and J ends were trimmed by 2 bases and 9 bases, with 14 bases remaining between them. CDR3 DNA: TGTGCCAGCAGCCAACTTACCTCCACCGGTGAGCAGTTCTTC. It specifies CASSQLTSTGEQFF.

This chain uses TRBV7-8 with TRBJ2-5; 8 nucleotides agree with TRBD2. The CDR3 spans 14 residues. The V gene's germline CDR1 is SGHVS and CDR2 FQNEAQ. V shed 3 bases, J shed 5 bases, and the junction held 5 bases outside the gene matches. This CDR3 reads CASSLSLAAETQYF. CDR3 bases: TGTGCCAGCAGCTTGTCACTAGCGGCTGAGACCCAGTACTTC.

V gene TRBV5-4 combines with J gene TRBJ2-4, with D possibly matching TRBD1 (5 bases). This CDR3 comprises 17 residues. The V gene lost 0 bases and the J gene lost 0 bases, with 13 bases spanning the gap. Looked up from germline, CDR1 is SGHNT and CDR2 is YYREEE (reference sequence). CDR3 amino acids: CASSLAGRGLAKNIQYF. The CDR3 nucleotides read TGTGCCAGCAGCTTGGCAGGGCGCGGATTAGCCAAAAACATTCAGTACTTC.

The chain links TRBV5-6 to TRBJ1-2; 9 nucleotides line up with TRBD1. The ends lost 4 bases at V and 4 bases at J; junction bases unmatched: 5. Germline V gene lookup returns CDR1 SGHDT and CDR2 YYEEEE. This CDR3 has 14 amino acids. CDR3 protein: CASSRDRAVYGYTF. DNA of the CDR3: TGTGCCAGCAGCAGGGACAGGGCTGTCTATGGCTACACCTTC.

This chain connects TRBV14 to TRBJ2-2; 8 bases map to TRBD2. Germline V lookup: CDR1 SGHDN, CDR2 FVKESK. The CDR3 covers 20 residues. V dropped 0 bases and J dropped 0; count of bases not matched to a gene: 12. The CDR3 loop is CASSQESGGYRRSNTGELFF. The DNA for the CDR3 is TGTGCCAGCAGCCAAGAGAGCGGGGGATACAGACGATCGAACACCGGGGAGCTGTTTTTT.

This clone was observed a single time. The chain is built from TRBV19 and TRBJ1-2; D is perhaps TRBD1 (6 bases). There are 13 residues in the CDR3. The germline gives CDR1 LNHDA, CDR2 SQIVND (reference sequence). DNA for the CDR3: TGTGCAAGTTCGATCGGGGGGCTAGGCGGCTACACCTTC. The encoded protein is CASSIGGLGGYTF.

The table lists this clone with a count of one. This chain joins TRBV30 and TRBJ2-7, with 8 bases fitting TRBD1. With 4 bases clipped from V and 0 bases from J, the junction kept 8 bases outside the gene matches. This CDR3 is 15 amino acids long. Germline V gene data show CDR1 as GTSNPN and CDR2 as SVGIG (reference sequence). CDR3 in DNA: TGTGCCTGGATCCCCGGACAGGGTCCCTCCTACGAGCAGTACTTC. Its protein is CAWIPGQGPSYEQYF. The full variable domain, with the rest looked up from reference TRBV30 and TRBJ2-7, is SQTIHQWPATLVQPVGSPLSLECTVEGTSNPNLYWYRQAAGRGLQLLFYSVGIGQISSEVPQNLSASRPQDRQFILSSKKLLLSDSGFYLCAWIPGQGPSYEQYFGPGTRLTVT.

The chain joins TRBV4-3 to TRBJ2-2; 7 bases are shared with TRBD1. The CDR3 spans 16 residues. J lost 0 bases, V lost 4 bases, and 5 bases had no gene match. Germline V gene data show CDR1 as LGHNA and CDR2 as YSLEER. The CDR3 protein is CASSPGGHANTGELFF. Written as DNA, the CDR3 is TGCGCCAGCAGCCCAGGGGGACACGCGAACACCGGGGAGCTGTTTTTT.

The chain joins TRBV5-1 to TRBJ2-2; maybe TRBD1 (5 bases). Germline V lookup: CDR1 SGHRS, CDR2 YFSETQ. This CDR3 comprises 16 residues. Trimming left V 1 base short and J 1 base short, with 11 bases between. CDR3 region: CASSLNSQGNTGELFF. The CDR3 bases are TGCGCCAGCAGCTTGAACTCTCAGGGGAACACCGGGGAGCTGTTTTTT.

This chain links TRBV6-5 with TRBJ1-6; 9 nucleotides match TRBD1. The CDR3 loop spans 15 amino acids. Trimming removed 6 bases from V and 14 bases from J; junction bases left unmatched: 14. Germline CDR1 and CDR2: MNHEY and SVGAGI. The CDR3 region has the DNA TGTGCCAGCAGACCGAAAGGGACAGGGAGGAAATCCCTCCACTTT. Translated: CASRPKGTGRKSLHF.

J is TRBJ2-1 and V is TRBV4-2; TRBD2 matches at 9 bases. The CDR3 is 15 residues long. Per germline, CDR1 LGHNA and CDR2 YNFKEQ. V shed 0 bases, J shed 9 bases, and the junction held 6 bases outside the gene matches. CDR3 region: CASSQDASGVGEQFF. Here the CDR3 DNA reads TGTGCCAGCAGCCAAGACGCTAGCGGGGTGGGTGAGCAGTTCTTC.

This clone appeared a single time. The chain carries TRBV9 and TRBJ1-1, with D possibly being TRBD1 (6 bases). The V and J ends lost 3 bases and 0 bases respectively, with 9 bases between them. The germline gives CDR1 SGDLS, CDR2 YYNGEE. CDR3 length: 14 residues. The chain's CDR3 is CASSDDRLNTEAFF. The CDR3 DNA sequence: TGTGCCAGCAGCGACGACAGGTTGAACACTGAAGCTTTCTTT.

The V and J genes are TRBV9 and TRBJ2-1; 15 bases match TRBD2. The germline gives CDR1 SGDLS, CDR2 YYNGEE. CDR3 length: 17 amino acids. Trimming cost V 6 bases and J 7 bases; bases outside gene matches: 11. The CDR3 sequence: CASNPGLAGGVTNEQFF. The CDR3 DNA is TGTGCCAGCAACCCGGGACTAGCGGGGGGCGTAACGAATGAGCAGTTCTTC.

V and J are TRBV6-1 and TRBJ2-7; tentatively, D is TRBD2 (7 bases). Germline V lookup: CDR1 MNHNS, CDR2 SASEGT. The V and J ends lost 3 bases and 0 bases respectively, with 12 bases between them. The CDR3 runs to 15 residues. CDR3 nucleotides: TGTGCCAGCAGTGAGGGGAGGGGGGCCTCCTACGAGCAGTACTTC. Protein: CASSEGRGASYEQYF.

This clone was recorded only once. This rearrangement joins TRBV5-1 to TRBJ2-4, with 12 bases fitting TRBD1. In germline, CDR1 is SGHRS, CDR2 YFSETQ. The CDR3 is made up of 18 amino acids. V was clipped by 4 bases and J by 1 base; unmatched bases: 9. The CDR3, as DNA: TGCGCCAGCAGCCCCGGGACAGGGGGCTTTCGGGCCAAAAACATTCAGTACTTC. Amino acid sequence: CASSPGTGGFRAKNIQYF. The whole variable domain, filled in from reference TRBV5-1 and TRBJ2-4, reads KAGVTQTPRYLIKTRGQQVTLSCSPISGHRSVSWYQQTPGQGLQFLFEYFSETQRNKGNFPGRFSGRQFSNSRSEMNVSTLELGDSALYLCASSPGTGGFRAKNIQYFGAGTRLSVL.

The rearrangement joins TRBV6-5 to TRBJ2-7, with D possibly TRBD2 on 5 matching bases. Germline V gene sequence: CDR1 MNHEY, CDR2 SVGAGI. The CDR3 has 11 amino acids. V was trimmed by 8 bases and J by 4 bases, leaving 9 bases between them. For the CDR3, the DNA is TGTGCCAGCCGAGCGGTGTACGAGCAGTACTTC. Translation: CASRAVYEQYF.

The chain combines TRBV6-2 or TRBV6-3 with TRBJ2-3; possibly TRBD2 for D (6 bases). The V end was cut by 4 bases, the J end by 4 bases, with 15 bases between. This CDR3 is built from 15 residues. CDR1 is MNHEY, CDR2 SVGEGT, per germline. The CDR3 nucleotides read TGTGCCAGCAGTTTCCCTGGGACTTTTTCAGATACGCAGTATTTT. It translates to CASSFPGTFSDTQYF.

The V gene is TRBV9, the J gene TRBJ2-3, with D unresolved. The V gene lost 0 bases and the J gene lost 2 bases, with 10 bases spanning the gap. The CDR3 loop spans 15 amino acids. CDR1 SGDLS and CDR2 YYNGEE come from the germline V gene. CDR3 residues: CASSVEAGLTDTQYF. DNA for the CDR3: TGTGCCAGCAGCGTAGAGGCTGGGCTCACAGATACGCAGTATTTT. Filled out from reference TRBV9 and TRBJ2-3, the complete variable domain reads DSGVTQTPKHLITATGQRVTLRCSPRSGDLSVYWYQQSLDQGLQFLIQYYNGEERAKGNILERFSAQQFPDLHSELNLSSLELGDSALYFCASSVEAGLTDTQYFGPGTRLTVL.